What follows are 14 T cell receptor beta chains derived from one specimen sequenced in a study of shared clonotypes between healthy human individuals. Terminally differentiated effector memory CD45RA+ cells were left out of the naive CD8 fraction, which was CD45RO-negative and positively selected for CCR7. Clones were read by immunoSEQ multiplex PCR, and TCRdb kept only the in-frame ones, dropping some. Of some 2,000,000 clones listed, approximately 94% were seen once; the top ten hold about 1.1%. Sequencing was done on a sample of naive CD8+ T cells sorted from blood. The origin of the receptors is a man aged 18 to 35 in good health.

This clone was observed once. The chain combines TRBV6-5 with TRBJ1-1; a weak D match, TRBD1 (6 bases). Germline V gives CDR1 MNHEY, CDR2 SVGAGI. This CDR3 region has 13 residues. Trimming pared 8 bases from V and 1 base from J, leaving 11 bases between. The CDR3 spells CASQTGQNTEAFF. The DNA for the CDR3 is TGTGCCAGCCAGACAGGCCAGAACACTGAAGCTTTCTTT.

Notes on this clone: Within the sample, other DNA sequences also encode this same CDR3. CDR3 in amino acids: CASSYGGGTDTQYF. The CDR3 bases are TGTGCCAGCAGTTACGGTGGGGGCACAGATACGCAGTATTTT. This chain uses TRBV6-5 with TRBJ2-3, with D unresolved. This CDR3 contains 14 residues. V lost 2 bases, J lost 1 base, and 7 bases lay in between. Germline V gene data show CDR1 as MNHEY and CDR2 as SVGAGI.

The chain combines TRBV29-1 with TRBJ2-7; 11 nucleotides agree with TRBD2. CDR1 and CDR2 from the germline V gene are SQVTM and ANQGSEA. V shed 7 bases, J shed 0 bases, and the junction held 5 bases outside the gene matches. The CDR3 covers 14 residues. The CDR3 sequence: CSAQLAGASYEQYF. The CDR3 DNA follows: TGCAGCGCCCAACTAGCGGGAGCCTCCTACGAGCAGTACTTC.

The V call is TRBV11-2, the J call TRBJ2-6; possibly TRBD1 for D (5 bases). Trimming cost V 2 bases and J 2 bases, with 7 bases left between them. The germline V gene encodes CDR1 SGHAT and CDR2 FQNNGV. This CDR3 spans 15 amino acids. Written as DNA, the CDR3 is TGTGCCAGCAGCTTACCAGGGACTGGGGCCAACGTCCTGACTTTC. Translating it yields CASSLPGTGANVLTF.

The V gene is TRBV6-1, the J gene TRBJ2-1; unclear D gene. Germline values: CDR1 MNHNS, CDR2 SASEGT. Trimming removed 6 bases from V and 6 bases from J, with 18 bases in between. The CDR3 is made up of 15 amino acids. Here the CDR3 reads CASRVRVPNPNEQFF. The CDR3 DNA reads as TGTGCCAGCAGGGTGCGTGTTCCCAACCCCAATGAGCAGTTCTTC.

This chain links TRBV27 with TRBJ2-1; D is possibly TRBD1 (5 bases). Per the germline V gene, CDR1 is MNHEY and CDR2 is SMNVEV (reference sequence). Trimming pared 4 bases from V and 6 bases from J, leaving 19 bases between. The CDR3 consists of 16 residues. CDR3 DNA: TGTGCCAGCAGTTCATCAGGGCCCTACTTTAGCAATGAGCAGTTCTTC. It yields the protein CASSSSGPYFSNEQFF.

The V and J genes are TRBV14 and TRBJ1-1; no reliable D call. The CDR3 totals 13 residues. The germline V and J ends were trimmed by 1 base and 1 base, with 4 bases remaining between them. Per germline, CDR1 SGHDN and CDR2 FVKESK. CDR3 nucleotides: TGTGCCAGCAGCCAAGGACAGAACACTGAAGCTTTCTTT. The encoded protein is CASSQGQNTEAFF.

The chain carries TRBV15 and TRBJ2-3; 8 nucleotides agree with TRBD1. The V segment lost 5 bases and the J segment 5 bases; nucleotides outside the gene matches: 3. CDR1 and CDR2 from the germline V gene are LNHNV and YYDKDF (reference sequence). The CDR3 has 13 residues. The CDR3 here is CATSSRGQDTQYF. The CDR3 DNA sequence: TGTGCCACCAGCTCCAGGGGGCAAGATACGCAGTATTTT.

The rearrangement uses TRBV6-5 and TRBJ2-7; 9 nucleotides agree with TRBD2. Trimming removed 0 bases from V and 7 bases from J; junction bases left unmatched: 10. This CDR3 region has 16 residues. Germline V gene lookup returns CDR1 MNHEY and CDR2 SVGAGI. DNA for the CDR3: TGTGCCAGCAGTTACTCGTCGGCGGGAGGGTATGAAGAGCAGTACTTC. It yields the protein CASSYSSAGGYEEQYF.

This rearrangement joins TRBV4-1 to TRBJ2-2; the match to TRBD2 covers 11 bases. The CDR3 has 15 residues. The germline gives CDR1 MGHRA, CDR2 YSYEKL. V lost 2 bases, J lost 7 bases, and 3 bases stayed unmatched. DNA of the CDR3: TGCGCCAGCAGCCAACTAGCGGGAGGTGGCGGGGAGCTGTTTTTT. Protein product: CASSQLAGGGGELFF.

Turning to this clone: Other nucleotide sequences from this sample produce the same CDR3. This chain connects TRBV4-1 to TRBJ2-7, with 11 bases aligning to TRBD1. The CDR3 has 14 amino acids. J gave up 6 bases and V 1 base, and 2 bases lay outside the gene matches. Germline V gene lookup returns CDR1 MGHRA and CDR2 YSYEKL. The CDR3 reads CASSQVGQGGEQYF. CDR3 sequence (DNA): TGCGCCAGCAGCCAAGTGGGACAGGGGGGCGAGCAGTACTTC.

The chain uses TRBV30 and TRBJ1-6; no clear D gene. CDR3 length equals 11 residues. CDR1 GTSNPN and CDR2 SVGIG come from the germline V gene (reference sequence). Between the trimmed V and J ends, which lost 2 bases and 6 bases, there was a span of 2 bases. In nucleotides, the CDR3 is TGTGCCTGGAGTCTTAATTCACCCCTCCACTTT. It codes for CAWSLNSPLHF.

The V call is TRBV28, the J call TRBJ1-2; D is unresolved. The ends were cut back, 2 bases at V and 3 bases at J, with 16 bases in the middle. The CDR3 is made up of 16 amino acids. The germline V gene encodes CDR1 MDHEN and CDR2 SYDVKM. CDR3 bases: TGTGCCAGCAGTTTAGTGGCCCAACCGGGAGACTATGGCTACACCTTC. Protein product: CASSLVAQPGDYGYTF.

The chain uses TRBV7-6 and TRBJ2-3; 9 bases line up with TRBD1. This CDR3 has 14 amino acids. Germline assignment: CDR1 SGHVS and CDR2 FNYEAQ. Trimming cost V 5 bases and J 2 bases; bases outside gene matches: 2. CDR3 protein: CASSRTGATDTQYF. The DNA of the CDR3 is TGTGCCAGCAGCCGGACAGGGGCCACAGATACGCAGTATTTT.